This T cell receptor beta chain was captured in a study of early stage breast cancer tumors. About the study: Most invasive tumors, about 80% of the 16, were ER+/PR+/HER2-. Each sample averaged approximately 9.7-fold read coverage.

Concerning this clone: Its antigen remains unknown.

The repertoire was sequenced with immunoSEQ multiplex PCR; TCRdb's copy has only in-frame clones and lacks some. The table includes 69,000 or so clones, approximately 80% detected once. This CDR3 is built from 16 residues. Trimming shortened V by 3 bases and J by 2 bases, and 18 bases separated the two germline ends. Study-level findings and limits: Tumor and normal breast were distinguished via blood comparison in about 90% of the 16 patients.

Material for sequencing was blood. The TCR sequence derives from a person in their 40s with breast cancer. J is TRBJ2-7 and V is TRBV5-3; D possibly matches TRBD1 or TRBD2 (5 bases each). TRBV5-3 is sorted into the ORF group, with uncertain function. The CDR3 loop is CARSSPPGPATYEQYF. For the CDR3, the DNA is TGTGCCAGAAGCTCCCCGCCGGGACCCGCCACCTACGAGCAGTACTTC.